These 23 T cell receptor beta chains originate from one sample sequenced in a study of vaccination and CD4 T cells after COVID-19. Treatment denoted: approximately nine-day PBMC culture with coronavirus spike peptide pools or control peptides (ViraFEST assay). The unexposed donor's CD4+ T cells were collected before the COVID-19 pandemic (2011-2018). Their antigen targets remain unknown. Cultured CD4+ T cell DNA was sequenced using the Oncomine TCR Beta short-read assay. The template was genomic DNA from cultured CD4+ T cells. Each CDR3 protein is one row after TCRdb ran MiXCR on the PCR reads. This sample carries 7,600 or so distinct CDR3 sequences, about two fifths of them seen once, and the ten largest clones take about 35%. Input material: CD4+ T cells from blood, cultured in vitro. The receptor set was obtained from a human donor in good health.

In this sample, this clonotype turned up a few times. The V gene is TRBV28, the J gene TRBJ1-1; maybe TRBD1 (5 bases). The CDR3 sequence is 15 residues long. V dropped 8 bases and J dropped 4 bases, with 20 bases sitting between them. Germline V gene data show CDR1 as MDHEN and CDR2 as SYDVKM. CDR3 in amino acids: CASLDNRSGGTEAFF. The CDR3 DNA reads as TGTGCCAGCTTAGACAACAGGTCGGGAGGCACTGAAGCTTTCTTT.

This clonotype was found a few times. A read error may account for a junction end that differs from germline. This chain joins TRBV6-1 and TRBJ2-7; no clear D gene. The CDR3 has 13 amino acids. Germline CDR1 and CDR2: MNHNS and SASEGT. The CDR3 loop is CASRLPGSHEQYF. Written as DNA, the CDR3 is TGTGCCAGCAGGCTACCAGGCTCCCACGAGCAGTACTTC.

This rearrangement joins TRBV10-3 to TRBJ2-7; 12 bases match TRBD1. Germline CDR1 ENHRY, CDR2 SYGVKD. The CDR3 is made up of 14 amino acids. Losses at the gene ends were 10 bases for V and 7 bases for J; bases not matched to a gene: 11. Here the CDR3 reads CASTRGQGAREQYF. In nucleotides, the CDR3 is TGTGCCAGCACCCGGGGACAGGGGGCAAGGGAGCAGTACTTC.

The chain has TRBV24-1 and TRBJ2-7; TRBD1 is a possible D gene (6 bases). Trimming shortened V by 2 bases and J by 3 bases, and 13 bases separated the two germline ends. CDR1 and CDR2 from the germline V gene are KGHDR and SFDVKD. The CDR3 is 15 amino acids. For the CDR3, the DNA is TGTGCCACCAGTGATTCTCAGGGGAGAGGCTACGAGCAGTACTTC. It encodes CATSDSQGRGYEQYF.

For the CDR3, the DNA is TGTGCCAGCAGCTTAGGGGCGGGAGAAGGGGATACGCAGTATTTT. It yields the protein CASSLGAGEGDTQYF. This rearrangement joins TRBV11-3 to TRBJ2-3, with 7 bases fitting TRBD2. Germline CDR1 is SGHNT and CDR2 is YENEEA. Unmatched junction bases numbered 7, after V lost 1 base and J lost 6 bases. The CDR3 is made up of 15 amino acids. Looking up the rest from reference TRBV11-3 and TRBJ2-3 gives the full variable domain: EAGVVQSPRYKIIEKKQPVAFWCNPISGHNTLYWYLQNLGQGPELLIRYENEEAVDDSQLPKDRFSAERLKGVDSTLKIQPAELGDSAVYLCASSLGAGEGDTQYFGPGTRLTVL.

This chain joins TRBV7-3 and TRBJ2-3; tentative D call: TRBD2 (7 bases). The germline V gene has CDR1 SGHTA and CDR2 FQGTGA. The CDR3 is 14 residues long. V was trimmed by 5 bases and J by 3 bases, leaving 12 bases between them. CDR3 DNA: TGTGCCAGCAGCCCCGGGGGGACAACAGATACGCAGTATTTT. Amino acids: CASSPGGTTDTQYF.

This clonotype is labeled medium-sized. The chain employs TRBV28 and TRBJ1-2; D may be TRBD1 (5 bases). Germline assignment: CDR1 MDHEN and CDR2 SYDVKM. V lost 7 bases, J lost 8 bases, and 14 bases lay in between. CDR3 length: 12 amino acids. CDR3 protein: CASTIQGGGYTF. CDR3 DNA sequence: TGTGCCAGCACCATCCAGGGTGGGGGCTACACCTTC.

This chain links TRBV25-1 with TRBJ1-5; unclear D gene. The V end lost 5 bases, the J end lost 4 bases, and 12 bases lay between the germline ends. This CDR3 contains 14 residues. Per germline, CDR1 MGHDK and CDR2 SYGVNS. The DNA of the CDR3 is TGTGCCAGCAGTCCCGCCCTCGGTAATCAGCCCCAGCATTTT. This translates into CASSPALGNQPQHF.

This clonotype was detected once. The rearrangement joins TRBV20-1 to TRBJ2-7; weak D call: TRBD2 (6 bases). From germline, CDR1 is DFQATT and CDR2 SNEGSKA (reference sequence). V lost 2 bases to trimming and J lost 2 bases, with 13 bases between them. This CDR3 contains 14 residues. The CDR3 here is CSARNRGAAYEQYF. CDR3 nucleotides: TGCAGTGCTAGAAATCGCGGGGCGGCCTACGAGCAGTACTTC.

The V call is TRBV6-1, the J call TRBJ1-1; tentative D call: TRBD1 (5 bases). V lost 7 bases to trimming and J lost 2 bases, with 11 bases between them. The V gene's germline CDR1 is MNHNS and CDR2 SASEGT. This CDR3 is 13 amino acids long. The CDR3 DNA reads as TGTGCCAGCACCCCGGGGGTAAACACTGAAGCTTTCTTT. Its translation: CASTPGVNTEAFF.

This clonotype was seen more than once but under ten times. This chain connects TRBV7-9 to TRBJ1-1; 8 bases agree with TRBD1. Germline CDR1 is SEHNR and CDR2 is FQNEAQ (reference sequence). The CDR3 covers 14 residues. The J segment lost 4 bases and the V segment lost 3 bases, leaving 4 bases of the junction unmatched. The CDR3 coding sequence is TGTGCCAGCAGCTTCACTACAGGGGGCACTGAAGCTTTCTTT. This encodes CASSFTTGGTEAFF.

This clonotype occurred a few times. The rearrangement links TRBV20-1 to TRBJ1-1; no clear D. The CDR3 length is 14 residues. Per germline, CDR1 DFQATT and CDR2 SNEGSKA (reference sequence). Trimming pared 3 bases from V and 7 bases from J, leaving 18 bases between. The CDR3 region has the DNA TGCAGTGCTAGCTGGGCAGGAAGAGTCCATGAAGCTTTCTTT. It encodes CSASWAGRVHEAFF.

The rearrangement uses TRBV5-4 and TRBJ2-5; no clear D. Germline CDR1 reads SGHNT; CDR2 reads YYREEE (reference sequence). The CDR3 runs to 13 residues. V was trimmed by 1 base and J by 2 bases, leaving 6 bases between them. This CDR3 is CASSLPFQETQYF. Written as DNA, the CDR3 is TGTGCCAGCAGCTTGCCGTTTCAAGAGACCCAGTACTTC.

This chain connects TRBV6-5 to TRBJ2-5; possible D gene TRBD1, 5 bases. Trimming cost V 2 bases and J 4 bases, with 11 bases left between them. The CDR3 covers 14 residues. Germline CDR1 is MNHEY and CDR2 is SVGAGI. The CDR3 DNA reads TGTGCCAGCAGTTACCGTCAGGGCGGAGAGACCCAGTACTTC. As protein: CASSYRQGGETQYF.

The chain joins TRBV20-1 to TRBJ2-3; the match to TRBD2 covers 8 bases. The CDR3 totals 17 residues. V gave up 3 bases and J gave up 1 base; unmatched junction bases: 12. Germline V CDR1 and CDR2: DFQATT, SNEGSKA (reference sequence). This CDR3 reads CSASRFVGRGGTDTQYF. The CDR3 coding sequence is TGCAGTGCTAGTAGGTTTGTCGGGAGGGGTGGCACAGATACGCAGTATTTT.

V is TRBV10-3 and J is TRBJ2-7; perhaps TRBD2 as D (6 bases). Trimming took off 5 bases at V and 0 bases at J, with 14 bases between the two ends. Germline CDR1 ENHRY, CDR2 SYGVKD. The CDR3 spans 15 residues. CDR3: CAISSASETSYEQYF. The CDR3 DNA sequence: TGTGCCATCAGTTCCGCTAGCGAGACCTCCTACGAGCAGTACTTC.

The chain is built from TRBV2 and TRBJ2-7, with unresolved D. Germline V gene sequence: CDR1 SNHLY, CDR2 FYNNEI. V lost 6 bases and J 4 bases, leaving 7 bases between the germline ends. The CDR3 runs to 11 residues. In DNA form, the CDR3 reads TGTGCCAGCAGCGTCAGGTACGAGCAGTACTTC. This translates into CASSVRYEQYF.

The chain carries TRBV10-3 and TRBJ2-7, with D tentatively TRBD1 (6 bases). Germline values: CDR1 ENHRY, CDR2 SYGVKD. This CDR3 spans 12 amino acids. V dropped 10 bases and J dropped 2 bases, with 12 bases sitting between them. CDR3 sequence reads: CATTGNTYEQYF. The CDR3 DNA follows: TGTGCCACAACAGGGAACACCTACGAGCAGTACTTC.

Only a few counts were recorded for this clonotype. The DNA for the CDR3 is TGTGCCAGCAGTCGTAGCGGTCTCGGCTCCTACGAGCAGTACTTC. It encodes CASSRSGLGSYEQYF. This rearrangement joins TRBV7-2 to TRBJ2-7; D may be TRBD2 (6 bases). Germline CDR1 is SGHTA and CDR2 is FQGNSA. CDR3 size: 15 residues. Trimming took 6 bases from V and 0 from J, leaving 15 bases between them.

V is TRBV19 and J is TRBJ2-2, with unresolved D. CDR1 and CDR2 from the germline V gene are LNHDA and SQIVND (reference sequence). V was trimmed by 9 bases and J by 0 bases, leaving 11 bases between them. CDR3 length: 14 residues. The CDR3 DNA sequence: TGTGCCAGCCATCGTTTGACGAACACCGGGGAGCTGTTTTTT. This sequence encodes CASHRLTNTGELFF.

The chain uses TRBV6-5 and TRBJ1-1, with D hard to call. With 0 bases removed from V and 8 bases from J, the gap between germline ends came to 13 bases. The CDR3 runs 14 residues. Germline V gives CDR1 MNHEY, CDR2 SVGAGI. The CDR3 region has the DNA TGTGCCAGCAGTTACTCGATGTCCTCAACCGAAGCTTTCTTT. This translates into CASSYSMSSTEAFF.

This clonotype was counted only a few times. The rearrangement uses TRBV20-1 and TRBJ2-5, with 12 bases aligning to TRBD2. The CDR3 extends over 14 amino acids. The V gene's germline CDR1 is DFQATT and CDR2 SNEGSKA (reference sequence). V was clipped by 6 bases and J by 2 bases; unmatched bases: 4. The CDR3 loop is CSARTSGAQETQYF. DNA of the CDR3: TGCAGTGCGCGGACTAGCGGGGCTCAAGAGACCCAGTACTTC.

This chain links TRBV11-1 with TRBJ2-7; 11 bases agree with TRBD2. This CDR3 is built from 18 residues. CDR1 and CDR2 from the germline V gene are SGHAT and FQDESV (reference sequence). V gave up 0 bases and J gave up 1 base; unmatched junction bases: 8. This CDR3 reads CASSLAASGRTGSYEQYF. The CDR3 DNA is TGTGCCAGCAGCTTAGCAGCTAGCGGGAGGACTGGTTCCTACGAGCAGTACTTC. Full variable domain (missing parts from reference TRBV11-1 and TRBJ2-7): EAEVAQSPRYKITEKSQAVAFWCDPISGHATLYWYRQILGQGPELLVQFQDESVVDDSQLPKDRFSAERLKGVDSTLKIQPAELGDSAMYLCASSLAASGRTGSYEQYFGPGTRLTVT.